This is a list of T cell receptor beta chains from one sample in a study of cytomegalovirus exposure and HLA in healthy donors. TCRdb's table, derived via immunoSEQ multiplex PCR, lists solely in-frame clones and lacks some. The table records 55,000 to 75,000 clones, about 69% of them present only once. The sequenced sample consisted of PBMCs. These receptors all stem from a man between 25 and 39 years old in good health and CMV-seropositive. The CDR3 runs from the conserved cysteine through the conserved F or W. D genes are given only for firm matches. Rows give clone size only sometimes, using once, few, many, or a class for an expanded clone.

clone_size	v_call	j_call	d_call	cdr3_nt	cdr3_aa
few	TRBV5-4	TRBJ2-1	.	TGTGCCAGCAGCTTCGGTGGTGAGCAGTTCTTC	CASSFGGEQFF
.	TRBV19	TRBJ1-6	.	TGTGCCAGTAGTATGGGGCAGATTAATTCACCCCTCCACTTT	CASSMGQINSPLHF
.	TRBV7-9	TRBJ1-2	.	TGTGCCAGCAGCTCATACCAGGGGTCGGTGTATGGCTACACCTTC	CASSSYQGSVYGYTF
.	TRBV15	TRBJ1-5	.	TGTGCCACCAGCAGTTCCCGTAGCAATCAGCCCCAGCATTTT	CATSSSRSNQPQHF
.	TRBV6-6	TRBJ2-7	TRBD1	TGTGCCAGCAGTTACTCTGGGACAGGGACCTACGAGCAGTACTTC	CASSYSGTGTYEQYF
.	TRBV29-1	TRBJ1-1	TRBD1	TGCAGCGTCGCCCGGGGACAGCTGAACACTGAAGCTTTCTTT	CSVARGQLNTEAFF
.	TRBV7-2	TRBJ2-2	.	TGTGCCAGCAGCAGTGTTCGACAGTTCAACACCGGGGAGCTGTTTTTT	CASSSVRQFNTGELFF
.	TRBV11-3	TRBJ2-7	TRBD1	TGTGCCAGCAGCTTCGACAGGGTCCACGAGCAGTACTTC	CASSFDRVHEQYF
.	TRBV7-2	TRBJ2-3	TRBD2	TGTGCCAGCAGCTTTAGCGGGGGCACAGATACGCAGTATTTT	CASSFSGGTDTQYF
.	TRBV7-3	TRBJ2-1	TRBD2	TGTGCCAGCAGCACCAACGGGGGGGCCAATGAGCAGTTCTTC	CASSTNGGANEQFF
.	TRBV28	TRBJ1-1	.	TGTGCCAGCAGTTTTGAAGGGGTGGCTTTCTTT	CASSFEGVAFF
.	TRBV6-1	TRBJ2-3	.	TGTGCCAGCAGTGACCTCGCGGGCAGGATTATAGATACGCAGTATTTT	CASSDLAGRIIDTQYF
few	TRBV10-3	TRBJ1-1	.	TGTGCCATCAGTGTTGGGCATTCCCAGAACACTGAAGCTTTCTTT	CAISVGHSQNTEAFF
few	TRBV27	TRBJ1-2	TRBD1	TGTGCCAGCAGTTTAAGACAGGGGGCAATGATTGGCTACACCTTC	CASSLRQGAMIGYTF
.	TRBV9	TRBJ2-1	.	TGTGCCAGCAGCCTTGGGACTTTGACCTACAATGAGCAGTTCTTC	CASSLGTLTYNEQFF
few	TRBV29-1	TRBJ2-5	TRBD2	TGCAGCGTTGAAGGCCTAGGACTAGCGGTCGCGGGAGAGACCCAGTACTTC	CSVEGLGLAVAGETQYF
.	TRBV11-2	TRBJ1-3	.	TGTGCCAGCAGCTTAGACAGGGGAAACACCATATATTTT	CASSLDRGNTIYF
.	TRBV29-1	TRBJ2-2	TRBD2	TGCAGCGTTGAGACTAGCGGGGGTCCCGGGGAGCTGTTTTTT	CSVETSGGPGELFF
.	TRBV4-1	TRBJ1-4	.	TGCGCCAGCAGCCAAGAAAGGGGGACTAATGAAAAACTGTTTTTT	CASSQERGTNEKLFF
.	TRBV10-3	TRBJ1-3	.	TGTGCCATCAGTGAGTCGCGGGGCCACTCTGGAAACACCATATATTTT	CAISESRGHSGNTIYF
.	TRBV9	TRBJ1-3	.	TGTGCCAGCAGCGAGGATCCGCCCGGGAGCTCTGGAAACACCATATATTTT	CASSEDPPGSSGNTIYF
few	TRBV5-6	TRBJ1-6	.	TGTGCCAGCAGCCTGGGGCAGTCTAATTCACCCCTCCACTTT	CASSLGQSNSPLHF
few	TRBV28	TRBJ1-1	.	TGTGCCAGCAGCACTCGGGCGGGGGCGGGAGCTTTCTTT	CASSTRAGAGAFF
few	TRBV28	TRBJ1-2	TRBD1	TGTGCCAGCAGTTCCGACAGGGCCTATGGCTACACCTTC	CASSSDRAYGYTF
.	TRBV9	TRBJ2-7	.	TGTGCCAGCAGCGTAGGCCCAGAGGCAGTCGAGCAGTACTTC	CASSVGPEAVEQYF
.	TRBV6-1	TRBJ1-1	TRBD1	TGTGCCAGCAGTGAAGCTGGGACAGGGGGCGCTGAAGCTTTCTTT	CASSEAGTGGAEAFF
.	TRBV6-1	TRBJ1-5	.	TGTGCCAGCAGTGATGGCCAATATAGCAATCAGCCCCAGCATTTT	CASSDGQYSNQPQHF
.	TRBV7-8	TRBJ2-4	TRBD2	TGTGCCAGCAGCGCTGGGGGGACTAGAGACATTCAGTACTTC	CASSAGGTRDIQYF
few	TRBV28	TRBJ2-1	.	TGTGCCAGCAGTTTCCCGACAGAGCAGTTCTTC	CASSFPTEQFF
.	TRBV6-5	TRBJ1-3	.	TGTGCCAGCAGTTACCGGGGGAGGGCTGGAAACACCATATATTTT	CASSYRGRAGNTIYF
.	TRBV5-1	TRBJ2-3	.	TGCTGCTCCCGGTATTCAGAACAGTCAGATACGCAGTATTTT	CCSRYSEQSDTQYF
.	TRBV4-1	TRBJ1-6	TRBD1	TGCGCCAGCAACCAGGGGGGGCTTCCACCCCTCCACTTT	CASNQGGLPPLHF
.	TRBV29-1	TRBJ1-2	.	TGCAGCGTTGAAGATCTGTATCGGGGTGGCTACACCTTC	CSVEDLYRGGYTF
.	TRBV28	TRBJ2-1	TRBD2	TGTGCCAGCATGGATAGCGGGGGGGGCGAGCAGTTCTTC	CASMDSGGGEQFF
.	TRBV30	TRBJ1-5	.	TGTGCCTGGAGTGTAGCAGGGGTCTCGTGGCAGCCCCAGCATTTT	CAWSVAGVSWQPQHF
few	TRBV7-9	TRBJ1-2	.	TGTGCCAGCAGCTTATTGGTAGGGGTGAATCCTAACTATGGCTACACCTTC	CASSLLVGVNPNYGYTF
.	TRBV27	TRBJ2-1	TRBD2	TGTGCCAGCAGGACTAGCGGGTACAATGAGCAGTTCTTC	CASRTSGYNEQFF
.	TRBV9	TRBJ2-2	.	TGTGCCAGCAGCGTGGCTGGAGAACCCGGGGAGCTGTTTTTT	CASSVAGEPGELFF
once	TRBV7-9	TRBJ1-1	.	TGTGCCAGCAGCTTACCAGGAACGAGTGGGGCTTTCTTT	CASSLPGTSGAFF
.	TRBV10-3	TRBJ2-5	.	TGTGCCATCAGCAGGGGTGAAGAGCAGTACTTC	CAISRGEEQYF
.	TRBV6-1	TRBJ2-5	TRBD1	TGTGCCAGCAGCCAAGACAGGGGGCTAGAGACCCAGTACTTC	CASSQDRGLETQYF
few	TRBV9	TRBJ1-4	TRBD1	TGTGCCAGCAGCGTAGGAGGAGGAGGGTCAGGGGGCTCGAAAAAACTGTTTTTT	CASSVGGGGSGGSKKLFF
.	TRBV21-1	TRBJ2-7	.	TGTGCCAGCAGCATCCTCCTACTGAGCTCCTACGAGCAGTACTTC	CASSILLLSSYEQYF
.	TRBV28	TRBJ1-5	TRBD1	TGTGCCAGCAGTTCGGACAGGATGGAGCATCAGCCCCAGCATTTT	CASSSDRMEHQPQHF
.	TRBV7-8	TRBJ1-3	.	TGTGCCAGCAGCCTGACAGAATCTGGAAACACCATATATTTT	CASSLTESGNTIYF
.	TRBV20-1	TRBJ1-2	TRBD1	TGCAGTGTCTCAGGGGGCGGCTACACCTTC	CSVSGGGYTF
.	TRBV7-9	TRBJ1-5	.	TGTGCCAGCAGCACCCAAAGGGAGGGGATCCATCAGCCCCAGCATTTT	CASSTQREGIHQPQHF
.	TRBV30	TRBJ1-2	.	TGTGCCTGGAGTGGGGGCGGAGACAGCTACTATGGCTACACCTTC	CAWSGGGDSYYGYTF
once	TRBV7-2	TRBJ2-7	.	TGTGCCAGCAGCCTTTACTACGAGCAGTACTTC	CASSLYYEQYF
.	TRBV14	TRBJ2-2	.	TGTGCCAGCAGCCAAGATCGGGTTTTATTGAACACCGGGGAGCTGTTTTTT	CASSQDRVLLNTGELFF
.	TRBV6-5	TRBJ1-5	.	TGTGCCAGCAGTTATCTACGGGGGTCGCCCCAGCATTTT	CASSYLRGSPQHF
few	TRBV6-6	TRBJ2-2	TRBD1	TGTGCCAGCAGTTACCCGACAGGGCCCGGGGAGCTGTTTTTT	CASSYPTGPGELFF